This T cell receptor (beta chain) was captured in a study of read filtering for tumor transcriptome and immune sequencing. Overall study context: Whole-transcriptome libraries were prepared after DNase treatment.

Whole-study findings and limits: IR-seq and RNA-seq agreed better without single-read clonotypes. This fraction held mixed bone marrow immune cells after CD138-negative sorting.

This library used 300 to 450 ng RNA and molecular barcoded adaptors spanning alpha/delta and beta/gamma chains. TCRdb ran MiXCR on the reads and lists one entry per CDR3 protein. This table holds more than 70,000 distinct CDR3 sequences, roughly 21% found once. The CDR3 has 13 amino acids. V lost 1 base to trimming and J lost 8 bases, with 11 bases between them. Germline V gene sequence: CDR1 SGHTA, CDR2 FQGNSA. This clonotype was seen at least ten times. Its antigen is undetermined. V and J are TRBV7-2 and TRBJ1-1; D is perhaps TRBD1 (5 bases). This receptor was obtained from a donor aged 40 or older with multiple myeloma. The sequenced sample was a population of CD138-negative cells sorted from bone marrow. The CDR3 protein is CASSLDYWTEAFF. CDR3 nucleotides: TGTGCCAGCAGCTTAGATTACTGGACAGAAGCTTTCTTT.